This TCR beta chain originates from a study of regulatory and conventional T cells in RAG deficiency. Study-wide results and caveats: Omenn patients showed >85% Treg-Tconv overlap and shorter CDR3 lengths. These Omenn syndrome Treg sorts may hold peripherally activated cells instead. Other subsets showed around 10-fold reductions, but Treg unique TCR beta sequences fell about 92-fold in these patients.

This table comes from immunoSEQ multiplex PCR, and its TCRdb copy is limited to in-frame clones, with some not included. The profile shows 25,000 to 35,000 clones, 90% to 97% of them singletons. Blood CD4+ CD25-low CD127-high conventional T cells supplied the genomic DNA template. V was shortened by 4 bases and J by 2 bases, with 20 bases between the two germline ends. The CDR3 totals 17 residues. Germline V gene sequence: CDR1 MRHNA, CDR2 SNTAGT. Comment on this clone: No antigen is known for it.

The sample also formed part of further work on regulatory T cells. Turning to that study: The primer mix had 52 TRBV and 13 TRBJ primers. Skewed V and J usage and few unique V-J pairs marked patient repertoires, most in Tregs.

The sample consisted of CD25- CD4+ T cells sorted from blood. The clonotype was recovered from a human donor in good health. This chain joins TRBV6-4 and TRBJ1-2; possibly TRBD1 for D (6 bases). CDR3 bases: TGTGCCAGCAGTGCCCTGCGGGGGGCAGGGGCCAACTATGGCTACACCTTC. This encodes CASSALRGAGANYGYTF.